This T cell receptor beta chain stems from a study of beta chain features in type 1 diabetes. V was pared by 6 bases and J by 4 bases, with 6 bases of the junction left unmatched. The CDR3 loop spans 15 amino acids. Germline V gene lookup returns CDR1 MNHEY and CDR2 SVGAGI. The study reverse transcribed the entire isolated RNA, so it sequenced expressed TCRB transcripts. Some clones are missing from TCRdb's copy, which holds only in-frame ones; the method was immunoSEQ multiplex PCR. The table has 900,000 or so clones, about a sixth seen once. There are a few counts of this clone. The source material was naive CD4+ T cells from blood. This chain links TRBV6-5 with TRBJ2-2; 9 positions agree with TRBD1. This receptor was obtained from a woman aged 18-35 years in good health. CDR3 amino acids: CASRQGAPSTGELFF. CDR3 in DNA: TGTGCCAGCAGACAGGGGGCGCCGAGCACCGGGGAGCTGTTTTTT.